The 2 T cell receptor beta chains below were found in one sample sequenced in a study of blood T cell repertoires in COVID-19. Using immunoSEQ multiplex PCR, the repertoire was profiled, and TCRdb retains in-frame clones only, with some absent. This table holds about 27,000 clones, around four fifths found once. The source material was peripheral blood. The receptor set was obtained from a man in his sixties or seventies with acute or convalescent COVID-19.

The rearrangement joins TRBV6-5 to TRBJ1-1, with 7 bases matching TRBD1. The CDR3 sequence is 13 residues long. The ends lost 6 bases at V and 11 bases at J; junction bases unmatched: 12. CDR1 is MNHEY, CDR2 SVGAGI, per germline. The CDR3 spells CASSKTGPEVAFF. The CDR3 DNA reads TGTGCCAGCAGCAAGACAGGGCCGGAGGTCGCTTTCTTT.

This clone was seen a single time. V gene TRBV18 combines with J gene TRBJ2-3, with 7 bases identical to TRBD1. Trimming at V came to 0 bases and at J to 3 bases, leaving 3 bases not matched to a gene. This CDR3 has 15 residues. In germline, CDR1 is KGHSH, CDR2 LQKENI. CDR3 sequence: CASSPPDRRTDTQYF. The CDR3 DNA is TGTGCCAGCTCACCACCGGACAGGAGGACAGATACGCAGTATTTT.